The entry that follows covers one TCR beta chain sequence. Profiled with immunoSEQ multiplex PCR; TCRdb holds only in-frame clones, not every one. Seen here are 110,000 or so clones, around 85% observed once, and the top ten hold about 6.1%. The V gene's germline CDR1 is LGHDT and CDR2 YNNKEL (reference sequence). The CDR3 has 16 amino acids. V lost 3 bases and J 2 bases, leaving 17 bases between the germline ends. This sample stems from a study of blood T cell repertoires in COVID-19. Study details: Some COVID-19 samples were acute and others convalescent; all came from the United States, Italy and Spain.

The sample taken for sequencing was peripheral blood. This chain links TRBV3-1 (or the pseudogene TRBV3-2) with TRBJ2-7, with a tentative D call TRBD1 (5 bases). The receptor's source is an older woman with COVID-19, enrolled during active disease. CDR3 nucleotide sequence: TGTGCCAGCAGCCACGGTGTTCCAGGGCAAACCTACGAGCAGTACTTC. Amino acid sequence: CASSHGVPGQTYEQYF.